A selection of T cell receptor beta chains follows, all from one sample in a study of beta chain features in type 1 diabetes. Libraries were prepared by immunoSEQ multiplex PCR; TCRdb keeps only in-frame clonotypes and omits some of them. The table records 130,000 to 150,000 clones, 40% to 60% of them present only once. The material sequenced was Tregs from blood. The receptors here all came from a man aged 18 to 35 in good health. CDR3s include the opening cysteine and the closing phenylalanine or tryptophan. D genes are given only for firm matches. A row's size may be missing; if present it is once, few, many or a size class.

>TRBJ1-6|NA|NA|TRBV18
CASSPGRNSPLHF
TGTGCCAGCTCACCTGGCCGAAATTCACCCCTCCACTTT
>TRBJ1-2|few|NA|TRBV19
CASTLRGVYGYTF
TGTGCCAGTACCCTCAGAGGAGTCTATGGCTACACCTTC
>TRBJ2-1|few|NA|TRBV28
CASSLFGRVVTDEQFF
TGTGCCAGCAGTTTATTTGGCAGGGTCGTGACGGATGAGCAGTTCTTC
>TRBJ1-1|NA|NA|TRBV6-5
CASSYSRGTEAFF
TGTGCCAGCAGTTACTCGCGGGGCACTGAAGCTTTCTTT
>TRBJ2-7|NA|TRBD1|TRBV2
CASSAGTGLYEQYF
TGTGCCAGCAGTGCCGGGACAGGGCTATACGAGCAGTACTTC
>TRBJ2-6|few|TRBD1|TRBV5-4
CASSPRQGNVGANVLTF
TGTGCCAGCAGCCCCCGACAGGGTAATGTGGGGGCCAACGTCCTGACTTTC
>TRBJ1-2|NA|NA|TRBV6-5
CASSPGGLVSGYTF
TGTGCCAGCAGCCCGGGGGGGCTTGTGAGTGGCTACACCTTC
>TRBJ2-1|few|TRBD1|TRBV28
CASSLSFGRGLDEQFF
TGTGCCAGCAGTTTATCGTTCGGCAGGGGGCTTGATGAGCAGTTCTTC
>TRBJ2-7|NA|TRBD1|TRBV11-1
CASSAGQAYEQYF
TGTGCCAGCAGCGCGGGACAGGCCTACGAGCAGTACTTC
>TRBJ2-1|NA|TRBD1|TRBV29-1
CSVGPGQSYNEQFF
TGCAGCGTCGGACCGGGACAGTCCTACAATGAGCAGTTCTTC
>TRBJ2-7|NA|TRBD1|TRBV10-3
CAISDRDPGQYF
TGTGCCATCAGCGACAGGGATCCCGGGCAGTACTTC
>TRBJ1-1|few|NA|TRBV7-9
CASSLFRTGGTEAFF
TGTGCCAGCAGCTTATTCCGGACGGGGGGCACTGAAGCTTTCTTT
>TRBJ1-2|NA|NA|TRBV6-5
CASSYGQIHRGYTF
TGTGCCAGCAGTTACGGACAGATACATCGGGGCTACACCTTC
>TRBJ1-2|NA|NA|TRBV2
CASTAVSNYGYTF
TGTGCCAGCACGGCGGTCTCTAACTATGGCTACACCTTC
>TRBJ1-5|NA|TRBD1|TRBV18
CASSLSQGGNQPQHF
TGTGCCAGCTCACTCAGTCAGGGGGGCAATCAGCCCCAGCATTTT
>TRBJ1-1|NA|TRBD1|TRBV18
CASSLRVGQGSGTEAFF
TGTGCCAGCTCACTGCGGGTGGGACAGGGGAGCGGCACTGAAGCTTTCTTT
>TRBJ2-4|NA|TRBD1|TRBV27
CASRQGLRGNIQYF
TGTGCCAGCAGACAGGGGTTAAGAGGGAACATTCAGTACTTC
>TRBJ2-7|NA|NA|TRBV7-9
CASSLTGLKSYEQYF
TGTGCCAGCAGCTTAACGGGACTTAAATCCTACGAGCAGTACTTC
>TRBJ2-7|NA|NA|TRBV2
CASRRGGPSYEQYF
TGTGCCAGCAGGAGGGGGGGCCCCTCCTACGAGCAGTACTTC
>TRBJ2-1|NA|TRBD1|TRBV6-6
CASSSGGGEQFF
TGTGCCAGCAGTTCAGGGGGCGGTGAGCAGTTCTTC
>TRBJ2-7|few|TRBD2|TRBV4-2
CASSQDPPGLAYEQYF
TGTGCCAGCAGCCAAGACCCCCCGGGACTAGCCTACGAGCAGTACTTC
>TRBJ2-7|NA|TRBD1|TRBV5-1
CASRGRGFFDEQYF
TGCGCCAGCAGGGGCAGGGGGTTTTTCGACGAGCAGTACTTC
>TRBJ2-5|NA|TRBD1|TRBV6-6
CASRFTWTGQETQYF
TGTGCCAGCAGGTTTACTTGGACAGGTCAAGAGACCCAGTACTTC
>TRBJ1-1|few|NA|TRBV9
CASTPGVLGTEAFF
TGTGCCAGCACCCCCGGAGTTCTCGGGACTGAAGCTTTCTTT
>TRBJ2-1|NA|TRBD1|TRBV9
CASSGTGGHNEQFF
TGTGCCAGCAGCGGGACAGGGGGGCACAATGAGCAGTTCTTC
>TRBJ1-5|NA|TRBD1|TRBV2
CASSRGQGVAQPQHF
TGTGCCAGCAGTAGGGGACAGGGGGTGGCTCAGCCCCAGCATTTT
>TRBJ2-7|once|TRBD1|TRBV25-1
CASSAQGHHEQYF
TGTGCCAGCAGTGCACAGGGGCACCACGAGCAGTACTTC
>TRBJ2-5|few|NA|TRBV10-3
CAISRDTKETQYF
TGTGCCATCAGTCGGGACACCAAAGAGACCCAGTACTTC
>TRBJ2-7|NA|TRBD1|TRBV5-1
CASSSWTGPTYEQYF
TGCGCCAGCAGCTCGTGGACAGGGCCCACCTACGAGCAGTACTTC
>TRBJ2-7|NA|TRBD1|TRBV18
CASSLRRQGPYEQYF
TGTGCCAGCTCACTCCGGAGACAGGGGCCCTACGAGCAGTACTTC
>TRBJ1-1|NA|TRBD1|TRBV10-1
CASMDRTGVNTEAFF
TGCGCCAGCATGGATCGGACAGGGGTGAACACTGAAGCTTTCTTT
>TRBJ1-1|few|TRBD1|TRBV19
CASSPGQGMGNTEAFF
TGTGCCAGTAGTCCCGGACAGGGGATGGGGAACACTGAAGCTTTCTTT
>TRBJ2-2|NA|TRBD2|TRBV4-3
CASSQEGLAGYTGELFF
TGCGCCAGCAGCCAAGAAGGGCTAGCGGGCTACACCGGGGAGCTGTTTTTT
>TRBJ1-5|few|TRBD1|TRBV28
CASSRSGQGAFNQPQHF
TGTGCCAGCAGCCGATCGGGACAGGGGGCGTTTAATCAGCCCCAGCATTTT
>TRBJ2-7|NA|NA|TRBV19
CASSIYRGSLEQYF
TGTGCCAGTAGTATTTACCGGGGGAGCCTCGAGCAGTACTTC
>TRBJ1-3|few|TRBD1|TRBV18
CASSPTGTGDRGNTIYF
TGTGCCAGCTCCCCTACCGGGACAGGGGACCGTGGAAACACCATATATTTT
>TRBJ2-1|once|TRBD1|TRBV14
CASSRAGTGTYNEQFF
TGTGCCAGCAGCCGCGCAGGGACAGGAACTTACAATGAGCAGTTCTTC
>TRBJ2-5|few|TRBD2|TRBV5-1
CASISGRAGETQYF
TGCGCCAGCATTAGCGGGAGGGCAGGAGAGACCCAGTACTTC
>TRBJ1-5|few|TRBD1|TRBV28
CASTLDRGYGPQHF
TGTGCCAGCACCCTGGACAGGGGGTATGGGCCCCAGCATTTT
>TRBJ2-1|NA|TRBD2|TRBV19
CASRLLGRGRINEQFF
TGTGCCAGTAGACTACTAGGGCGCGGGAGAATTAATGAGCAGTTCTTC
>TRBJ2-4|NA|TRBD2|TRBV30
CAWDSPSGTSGTIAKNIQYF
TGTGCCTGGGATTCCCCCAGTGGGACTAGCGGGACGATAGCCAAAAACATTCAGTACTTC
>TRBJ2-7|NA|TRBD2|TRBV29-1
CSVEAGLAGFHEQYF
TGCAGCGTTGAAGCCGGACTAGCGGGATTCCACGAGCAGTACTTC
>TRBJ1-1|NA|NA|TRBV4-3
CASSQILRQIPTEAFF
TGCGCCAGCAGCCAAATATTGCGACAGATTCCCACTGAAGCTTTCTTT
>TRBJ2-7|NA|TRBD1|TRBV7-2
CASSRRGTGVGEQYF
TGTGCCAGCAGCCGTAGGGGGACAGGGGTGGGCGAGCAGTACTTC
>TRBJ2-4|few|TRBD2|TRBV28
CASSHGTSRNIQYF
TGTGCCAGCAGCCACGGGACTAGTAGAAACATTCAGTACTTC
>TRBJ2-5|NA|NA|TRBV29-1
CSVVLRAATGSQYF
TGCAGCGTTGTTCTAAGAGCGGCCACCGGGTCCCAGTACTTC